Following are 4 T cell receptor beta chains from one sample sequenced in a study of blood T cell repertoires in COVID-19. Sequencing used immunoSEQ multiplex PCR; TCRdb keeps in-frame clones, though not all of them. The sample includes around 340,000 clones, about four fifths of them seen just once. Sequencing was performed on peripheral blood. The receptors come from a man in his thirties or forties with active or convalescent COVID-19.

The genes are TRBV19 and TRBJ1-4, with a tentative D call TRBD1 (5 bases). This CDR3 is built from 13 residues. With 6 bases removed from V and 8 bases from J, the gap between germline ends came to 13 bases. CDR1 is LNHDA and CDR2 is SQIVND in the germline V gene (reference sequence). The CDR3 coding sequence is TGTGCCAGTAGCGGGGACCGGGGGGAAAAACTGTTTTTT. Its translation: CASSGDRGEKLFF.

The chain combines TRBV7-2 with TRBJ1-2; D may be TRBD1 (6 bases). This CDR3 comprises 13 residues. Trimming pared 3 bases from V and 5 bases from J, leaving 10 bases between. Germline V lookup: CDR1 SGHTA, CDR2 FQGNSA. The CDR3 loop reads CASSLTGIYGYTF. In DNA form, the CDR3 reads TGTGCCAGCAGCTTGACAGGAATTTATGGCTACACCTTC.

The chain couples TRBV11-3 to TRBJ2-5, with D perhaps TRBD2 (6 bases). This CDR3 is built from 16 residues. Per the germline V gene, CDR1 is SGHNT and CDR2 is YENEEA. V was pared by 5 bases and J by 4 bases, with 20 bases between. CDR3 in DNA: TGTGCCAGCAGCGGGGCGGGACGAACTAACTTAGAGACCCAGTACTTC. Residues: CASSGAGRTNLETQYF.

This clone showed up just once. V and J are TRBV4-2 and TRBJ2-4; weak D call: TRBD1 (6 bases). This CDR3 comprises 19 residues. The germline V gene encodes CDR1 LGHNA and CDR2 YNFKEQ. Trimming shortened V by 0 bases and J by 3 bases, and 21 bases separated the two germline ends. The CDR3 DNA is TGTGCCAGCAGCCAAGATCGAACTGGGCCCAGGGGAGTCAAAAACATTCAGTACTTC. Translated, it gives CASSQDRTGPRGVKNIQYF.